The entry below describes one T cell receptor beta chain. The sample is drawn from a study of blood T cell repertoires in COVID-19. TCRdb keeps only in-frame clones here, not all; method: immunoSEQ multiplex PCR. The table records some 56,000 clones, 82% of them present only once. V lost 7 bases and J lost 0, with 11 bases in between. The CDR3 length is 14 residues. CDR1 SNHLY and CDR2 FYNNEI come from the germline V gene. The sample was peripheral blood. The sequence came from an older man with COVID-19, enrolled during active disease. The chain carries TRBV2 and TRBJ2-3; D is perhaps TRBD1 (6 bases). The CDR3 spells CASNGQRSTDTQYF. The CDR3 region has the DNA TGTGCCAGCAATGGACAGAGAAGCACAGATACGCAGTATTTT.